The 19 T cell receptor beta chains below were found in one sample sequenced in a study of monozygotic twins with inflammatory bowel disease. TCRdb reprocessed the 5' RACE reads, keeping one entry per CDR3 protein, no DNA. The sample features about 140,000 distinct CDR3 sequences, with 1.2% in its top ten. The sample consisted of blood. The receptors stem from a human donor with ulcerative colitis or Crohn's disease, or a healthy co-twin of an affected twin (not recorded which).

The chain carries TRBV28 and TRBJ2-7; TCRdb proposes TRBD1, but this gene call is untestable without DNA. The CDR3 sequence is 13 residues long. The germline V gene encodes CDR1 MDHEN and CDR2 SYDVKM. The CDR3 reads CASTDSPVRDPYF.

The chain couples TRBV5-1 to TRBJ2-1; TCRdb's D call of TRBD2 is untestable without DNA. CDR3 length equals 14 residues. CDR1 and CDR2 (germline): SGHRS, YFSETQ. The CDR3 sequence: CASSYGGSNNEQFF.

V and J are TRBV7-2 and TRBJ2-3; TCRdb picks TRBD1, but there is no DNA to check that call. Germline CDR1 and CDR2: SGHTA and FQGNSA. The CDR3 is made up of 15 amino acids. CDR3 amino acids: CASTQGTGHTDTQYF.

V is TRBV5-1 and J is TRBJ1-1. Germline V CDR1 and CDR2: SGHRS, YFSETQ. The CDR3 is 15 amino acids. CDR3: CASSSTTATVAEAFF.

The gene calls are TRBV19 and TRBJ2-1. The CDR3 is 15 residues long. From germline, CDR1 is LNHDA and CDR2 SQIVND (reference sequence). This CDR3 is CASSINRATYNEQFF.

This chain's CDR3 is CASSPGRISGANVLTF. This chain joins TRBV5-1 and TRBJ2-6; checking the TCRdb D call of TRBD1 is not possible without DNA. This CDR3 comprises 16 residues. Germline V gene data show CDR1 as SGHRS and CDR2 as YFSETQ. The whole variable domain, remainder taken from reference TRBV5-1 and TRBJ2-6, is KAGVTQTPRYLIKTRGQQVTLSCSPISGHRSVSWYQQTPGQGLQFLFEYFSETQRNKGNFPGRFSGRQFSNSRSEMNVSTLELGDSALYLCASSPGRISGANVLTFGAGSRLTVL.

The chain has TRBV7-2 and TRBJ1-1. This CDR3 is 13 amino acids long. Germline V lookup: CDR1 SGHTA, CDR2 FQGNSA. The chain's CDR3 is CASTKIMNTEAFF. The full variable domain, completed using reference TRBV7-2 and TRBJ1-1, is GAGVSQSPSNKVTEKGKDVELRCDPISGHTALYWYRQSLGQGLEFLIYFQGNSAPDKSGLPSDRFSAERTGGSVSTLTIQRTQQEDSAVYLCASTKIMNTEAFFGQGTRLTVV.

The chain recombines TRBV6-5 with TRBJ2-6; no DNA is available, so the TRBD1 call from TCRdb remains unchecked. CDR1 is MNHEY and CDR2 is SVGAGI in the germline V gene. This CDR3 is 15 amino acids long. The chain's CDR3 is CASSYGGTGANVLTF.

V usage is TRBV5-5 and J usage is TRBJ1-5; TCRdb designates TRBD1, a call that cannot be tested without DNA. This CDR3 has 14 amino acids. CDR1 is SGHKS, CDR2 YYEKEE, per germline (reference sequence). CDR3 loop: CASSPQGIYQPQHF.

The chain couples TRBV19 to TRBJ1-2. This CDR3 comprises 11 residues. Germline V CDR1 and CDR2: LNHDA, SQIVND (reference sequence). This chain's CDR3 is CASRVNYGYTF.

This chain joins TRBV7-2 and TRBJ2-1. The CDR3 spans 15 residues. Germline CDR1 is SGHTA and CDR2 is FQGNSA. CDR3 in amino acids: CASSLMGSSYNEQFF. Based on the CDR3 plus reference TRBV7-2 and TRBJ2-1, the full variable domain is GAGVSQSPSNKVTEKGKDVELRCDPISGHTALYWYRQSLGQGLEFLIYFQGNSAPDKSGLPSDRFSAERTGGSVSTLTIQRTQQEDSAVYLCASSLMGSSYNEQFFGPGTRLTVL.

The rearrangement joins TRBV4-2 to TRBJ2-5; TCRdb names TRBD2, which stays unverified in the absence of DNA. Per germline, CDR1 LGHNA and CDR2 YNFKEQ. The CDR3 is 17 amino acids. The CDR3 region is CASSPIFGGSEGETQYF.

The CDR3 sequence is CASSLGPFPILAKNIQYF. The chain employs TRBV7-8 and TRBJ2-4; TCRdb's assignment of TRBD1 cannot be checked, as there is no DNA. Germline V gene sequence: CDR1 SGHVS, CDR2 FQNEAQ. This CDR3 is 18 amino acids long.

The rearrangement links TRBV2 to TRBJ2-1. CDR1 and CDR2 from the germline V gene are SNHLY and FYNNEI. The CDR3 has 11 amino acids. CDR3 loop: CASGFYNEQFF.

The chain links TRBV12-3 or TRBV12-4 to TRBJ2-7. The CDR3 length is 15 residues. The chain's CDR3 is CASSFAQGTSYEQYF.

This chain joins TRBV7-3 and TRBJ2-3. The V gene's germline CDR1 is SGHTA and CDR2 FQGTGA. This CDR3 comprises 15 residues. CDR3 in amino acids: CASSLRGFDTDTQYF.

The genes are TRBV5-1 and TRBJ2-1; there is no DNA to check the TCRdb D call of TRBD1. The germline gives CDR1 SGHRS, CDR2 YFSETQ. The length of the CDR3 is 15 residues. This CDR3 reads CASSQGGSSYNEQFF.

The rearrangement links TRBV5-1 to TRBJ2-6; as DNA is missing, the TRBD1 call by TCRdb cannot be tested. Germline CDR1 reads SGHRS; CDR2 reads YFSETQ. The CDR3 is made up of 18 amino acids. CDR3 sequence: CASSPIMDRGLGANVLTF.

The chain is built from TRBV12-3 or TRBV12-4 and TRBJ2-5; without DNA, the TCRdb call of TRBD1 cannot be checked. The CDR3 is 13 amino acids. CDR3 sequence reads: CASSFREAETQYF.